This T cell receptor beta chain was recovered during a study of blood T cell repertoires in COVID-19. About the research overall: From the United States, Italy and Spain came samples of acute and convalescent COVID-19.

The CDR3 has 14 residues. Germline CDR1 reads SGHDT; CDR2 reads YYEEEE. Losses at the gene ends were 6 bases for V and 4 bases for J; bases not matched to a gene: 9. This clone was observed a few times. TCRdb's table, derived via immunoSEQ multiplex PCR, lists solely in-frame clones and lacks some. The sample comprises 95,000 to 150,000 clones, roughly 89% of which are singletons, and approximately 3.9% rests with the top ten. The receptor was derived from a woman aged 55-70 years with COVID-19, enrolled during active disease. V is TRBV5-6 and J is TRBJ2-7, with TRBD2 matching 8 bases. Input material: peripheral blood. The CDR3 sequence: CASNPGGGAYEQYF. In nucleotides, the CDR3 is TGTGCCAGCAACCCGGGAGGGGGGGCTTACGAGCAGTACTTC.